These T cell receptor beta chains were read from a single sample in a study of chemoradiotherapy in HPV16-positive cancers. The table came from immunoSEQ multiplex PCR; TCRdb's copy has only in-frame clones and leaves some out. The sample has roughly 19,000 clones; roughly 82% are singletons. Sequencing was performed on blood, taken from a patient who underwent chemoradiotherapy. The origin of the receptors is a human donor with HPV-associated anogenital cancer. Each CDR3 is given with its conserved first and last residue. Fields, in order: V gene, J gene, clone size, D gene, CDR3 DNA, CDR3 protein. The D gene is left open where the match is weak. Clone size is stated in some rows and not others, as once, few, many or a class when expanded.

v_gene: TRBV6-1
j_gene: TRBJ1-2
abundance: few
d_gene: NA
CDR3nt: TGTGCCTTACAGCGTCTGGGGAGCTATGGCTACACCTTC
CDR3aa: CALQRLGSYGYTF

v_gene: TRBV20-1
j_gene: TRBJ1-2
abundance: NA
d_gene: NA
CDR3nt: TGCAGTGCTACCCTCCTGGATGGCTACACCTTC
CDR3aa: CSATLLDGYTF

v_gene: TRBV19
j_gene: TRBJ2-7
abundance: few
d_gene: TRBD1
CDR3nt: TGTGCCACGTCGACAGGGGACTACGAGCAGTACTTC
CDR3aa: CATSTGDYEQYF

v_gene: TRBV19
j_gene: TRBJ2-7
abundance: NA
d_gene: TRBD1
CDR3nt: TGTGCCAGTAAAGGACAGGGGGAGACTTACTACGAGCAGTACTTC
CDR3aa: CASKGQGETYYEQYF

v_gene: TRBV10-3
j_gene: TRBJ1-1
abundance: NA
d_gene: TRBD1
CDR3nt: TGTGCCATCAGTCGAAAACAGGGGGATACTGAAGCTTTCTTT
CDR3aa: CAISRKQGDTEAFF

v_gene: TRBV11-3
j_gene: TRBJ2-7
abundance: few
d_gene: TRBD1
CDR3nt: TGTGCCAGCAGCTTGGAAACCGGGACAGGGGGAAACGAGCAGTACTTC
CDR3aa: CASSLETGTGGNEQYF

v_gene: TRBV15
j_gene: TRBJ1-4
abundance: NA
d_gene: NA
CDR3nt: TGTGCCACCAGCAGAGATCGAGGGGCAACTAATGAAAAACTGTTTTTT
CDR3aa: CATSRDRGATNEKLFF

v_gene: TRBV14
j_gene: TRBJ1-4
abundance: NA
d_gene: NA
CDR3nt: TGTGCCAGCAGCCAAGAGGAGAGGTGGGGCCAACGGGCTAATGAAAAACTGTTTTTT
CDR3aa: CASSQEERWGQRANEKLFF

v_gene: TRBV10-2
j_gene: TRBJ2-1
abundance: NA
d_gene: TRBD2
CDR3nt: TGCGCCAGCAGGGAGTCCGGCGGGGGGGCCAATGAGCAGTTCTTC
CDR3aa: CASRESGGGANEQFF

v_gene: TRBV7-2
j_gene: TRBJ1-1
abundance: NA
d_gene: NA
CDR3nt: TGTGCCAGCAGCTTAGTGAACGGGCCCAGCACTGAAGCTTTCTTT
CDR3aa: CASSLVNGPSTEAFF

v_gene: TRBV4-3
j_gene: TRBJ1-2
abundance: NA
d_gene: NA
CDR3nt: TGCGCCAGCAGCCCCGACGGGCGTGGCTACACCTTC
CDR3aa: CASSPDGRGYTF

v_gene: TRBV14
j_gene: TRBJ1-6
abundance: NA
d_gene: NA
CDR3nt: TGTGCCAGCAGCCAAGTTTGGGGTGATAATTCACCCCTCCACTTT
CDR3aa: CASSQVWGDNSPLHF

v_gene: TRBV7-6
j_gene: TRBJ2-5
abundance: once
d_gene: NA
CDR3nt: TGTGCCAGCAGCTTTGGGGCAGGGACCCAAGAGACCCAGTACTTC
CDR3aa: CASSFGAGTQETQYF

v_gene: TRBV28
j_gene: TRBJ1-1
abundance: NA
d_gene: NA
CDR3nt: TGTGCCAGCACAGTTAACCAAGGGGCCATGAACACTGAAGCTTTCTTT
CDR3aa: CASTVNQGAMNTEAFF

v_gene: TRBV5-4
j_gene: TRBJ1-1
abundance: NA
d_gene: TRBD1
CDR3nt: TGTGCCAGCAGCTTAGGGGGCGCGGGATTCACTGAAGCTTTCTTT
CDR3aa: CASSLGGAGFTEAFF

v_gene: TRBV5-6
j_gene: TRBJ2-3
abundance: NA
d_gene: NA
CDR3nt: TGTGCCAGCAGCTTACCTAGCGACACAGATACGCAGTATTTT
CDR3aa: CASSLPSDTDTQYF

v_gene: TRBV7-8
j_gene: TRBJ1-1
abundance: NA
d_gene: NA
CDR3nt: TGTGCCAGCAGCCCCTCTCATTTGGGAGAAAGGACTGAAGCTTTCTTT
CDR3aa: CASSPSHLGERTEAFF

v_gene: TRBV7-9
j_gene: TRBJ2-2
abundance: few
d_gene: TRBD1
CDR3nt: TGTGCCAGCAGCGGAAGACAGGGGACAAACACCGGGGAGCTGTTTTTT
CDR3aa: CASSGRQGTNTGELFF

v_gene: TRBV5-1
j_gene: TRBJ2-1
abundance: NA
d_gene: TRBD2
CDR3nt: TGCGCCAGCAGCTTGTGGTCAGCGGGGGGGCGGGATGAGCAGTTCTTC
CDR3aa: CASSLWSAGGRDEQFF

v_gene: TRBV5-1
j_gene: TRBJ2-7
abundance: NA
d_gene: TRBD2
CDR3nt: TGCGCCAGCAGCGGCTTGCGGGAGGGACTTCATAAGCAGTACTTC
CDR3aa: CASSGLREGLHKQYF

v_gene: TRBV19
j_gene: TRBJ1-1
abundance: NA
d_gene: TRBD1
CDR3nt: TGTGCCAGTAGCCACACAGGGGGTAGGGCTGAAGCTTTCTTT
CDR3aa: CASSHTGGRAEAFF

v_gene: TRBV19
j_gene: TRBJ2-7
abundance: NA
d_gene: TRBD1
CDR3nt: TGTGCCAGTAGTGCCGGACAGGCCAACTACGAGCAGTACTTC
CDR3aa: CASSAGQANYEQYF

v_gene: TRBV10-1
j_gene: TRBJ2-5
abundance: NA
d_gene: TRBD1
CDR3nt: TGCGCCAGCGGAGGACAGGGAGAGACCCAGTACTTC
CDR3aa: CASGGQGETQYF

v_gene: TRBV18
j_gene: TRBJ2-7
abundance: NA
d_gene: NA
CDR3nt: TGTGCCAGCTCCACCAACAGCCTCCCCTACGAGCAGTACTTC
CDR3aa: CASSTNSLPYEQYF

v_gene: TRBV14
j_gene: TRBJ2-7
abundance: NA
d_gene: NA
CDR3nt: TGTGCCAGCAGCCAAGGGTCCAGCCGCGAGCAGTACTTC
CDR3aa: CASSQGSSREQYF

v_gene: TRBV30
j_gene: TRBJ2-5
abundance: NA
d_gene: TRBD2
CDR3nt: TGTGCCTGGAGTGTACGCCCAGCGGGGGGGCCGGGAGAGACCCAGTACTTC
CDR3aa: CAWSVRPAGGPGETQYF

v_gene: TRBV4-2
j_gene: TRBJ1-6
abundance: NA
d_gene: NA
CDR3nt: TGTGCCAGCAGCCAAGAAACAGGGTCCTATAATTCACCCCTCCACTTT
CDR3aa: CASSQETGSYNSPLHF

v_gene: TRBV27
j_gene: TRBJ2-2
abundance: NA
d_gene: TRBD1
CDR3nt: TGTGCCAGCAGTTCCTTCCCGGGACAGGGGTCCGGGGAGCTGTTTTTT
CDR3aa: CASSSFPGQGSGELFF

v_gene: TRBV9
j_gene: TRBJ2-2
abundance: NA
d_gene: NA
CDR3nt: TGTGCCAGCAGCTCCGGACCCAACACCGGGGAGCTGTTTTTT
CDR3aa: CASSSGPNTGELFF

v_gene: TRBV6-5
j_gene: TRBJ1-3
abundance: NA
d_gene: NA
CDR3nt: TGTGCCAGCAGGAAGACTAACTCTGGAAACACCATATATTTT
CDR3aa: CASRKTNSGNTIYF

v_gene: TRBV7-9
j_gene: TRBJ2-5
abundance: NA
d_gene: NA
CDR3nt: TGTGCCAGCAGCTTGGCGGACAGACAAGAGACCCAGTACTTC
CDR3aa: CASSLADRQETQYF

v_gene: TRBV2
j_gene: TRBJ2-2
abundance: NA
d_gene: TRBD1
CDR3nt: TGTGCCAGCAGCCCTTCAGGGGGTTTGAACACCGGGGAGCTGTTTTTT
CDR3aa: CASSPSGGLNTGELFF

v_gene: TRBV5-6
j_gene: TRBJ1-4
abundance: NA
d_gene: NA
CDR3nt: TGTGCCAGCAGCTTGGGACGGGAGGTCCCTGGGAGTGGGGAAAAACTGTTTTTT
CDR3aa: CASSLGREVPGSGEKLFF

v_gene: TRBV7-6
j_gene: TRBJ2-3
abundance: few
d_gene: NA
CDR3nt: TGTGCCAGCAGCTTATCACAGGGCACAGATACGCAGTATTTT
CDR3aa: CASSLSQGTDTQYF

v_gene: TRBV18
j_gene: TRBJ1-4
abundance: NA
d_gene: TRBD1
CDR3nt: TGTGCCAGCTCACTAAACGACAGGGTCGGTGAAAAACTGTTTTTT
CDR3aa: CASSLNDRVGEKLFF

v_gene: TRBV18
j_gene: TRBJ1-2
abundance: NA
d_gene: NA
CDR3nt: TGTGCCAGCTCGCAGGCCATGGGGTCCGAGGTCGTCTATGGCTACACCTTC
CDR3aa: CASSQAMGSEVVYGYTF

v_gene: TRBV9
j_gene: TRBJ2-7
abundance: few
d_gene: NA
CDR3nt: TGTGCCAGCAGCGCCGGGAATACGGAAGAGCAGTACTTC
CDR3aa: CASSAGNTEEQYF

v_gene: TRBV18
j_gene: TRBJ1-4
abundance: NA
d_gene: NA
CDR3nt: TGTGCCAGCTCACCAATTAGGGGTGTTCAGGAAAAACTGTTTTTT
CDR3aa: CASSPIRGVQEKLFF

v_gene: TRBV7-9
j_gene: TRBJ2-3
abundance: NA
d_gene: NA
CDR3nt: TGTGCCAGCAGCTCGGAGGGTCGGGCTACGCAGTATTTT
CDR3aa: CASSSEGRATQYF